The present entry profiles one TCR beta chain with its context. Germline CDR1 KGHDR, CDR2 SFDVKD. The CDR3 has 16 residues. The V and J ends lost 10 bases and 3 bases, in that order; junction bases with no gene match: 10. This record comes from a study of blood T cell repertoires in COVID-19. The overall study: PBMCs, B-cell-depleted T cells, or T cells were the source of the cDNA or gDNA that made up the material.

Produced via immunoSEQ multiplex PCR; TCRdb's table is partial and in-frame only. The sample has over 200,000 clones, about 83% seen once. Source material: peripheral blood. V gene TRBV24-1 combines with J gene TRBJ2-6, with 8 nucleotides matching TRBD1. This sequence originates from a man older than 75 with acute or convalescent COVID-19. The CDR3 sequence is CATSPTGVGGANVLTF. Written as DNA, the CDR3 is TGTGCCACTAGTCCGACAGGGGTGGGTGGGGCCAACGTCCTGACTTTC.